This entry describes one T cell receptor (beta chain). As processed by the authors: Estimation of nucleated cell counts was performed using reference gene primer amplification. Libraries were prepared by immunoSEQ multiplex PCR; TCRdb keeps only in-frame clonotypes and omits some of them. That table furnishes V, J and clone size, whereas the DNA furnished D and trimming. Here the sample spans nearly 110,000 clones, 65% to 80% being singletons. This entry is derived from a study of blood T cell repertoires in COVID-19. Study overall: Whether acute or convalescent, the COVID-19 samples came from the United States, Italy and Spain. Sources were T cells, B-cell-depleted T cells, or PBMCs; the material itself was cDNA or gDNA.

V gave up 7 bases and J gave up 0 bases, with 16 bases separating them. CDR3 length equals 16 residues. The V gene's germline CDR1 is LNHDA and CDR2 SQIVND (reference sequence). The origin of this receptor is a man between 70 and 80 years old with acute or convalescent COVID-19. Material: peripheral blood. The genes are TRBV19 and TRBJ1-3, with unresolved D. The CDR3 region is CASKPFRGISGNTIYF. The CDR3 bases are TGTGCCAGTAAACCTTTCAGAGGGATCTCTGGAAACACCATATATTTT.